This T cell receptor beta chain was retrieved from a study of identical twins. V lost 3 bases, J lost 1 base, and 9 bases lay in between. Germline V gives CDR1 LGHDT, CDR2 YNNKEL (reference sequence). The CDR3 extends over 14 amino acids. Study observations and caveats: Analyses based on zero insertions could be partly confounded by invariant MAIT and iNKT cells.

TCRdb recomputed calls from the 5' RACE reads with MiXCR, one row per CDR3 protein. The table lists 450,000 to 650,000 distinct CDR3 sequences, about 16% of them singletons, with roughly 0.46% in the top ten. Points on this clonotype: Its antigen remains unidentified.

This sample was also put to use in a study of yellow fever vaccine responses in identical twins.

The sequence derives from a woman aged 18 to 35 in good health. This sequence joins TRBV3-1 and TRBJ2-5; no definite D call. Sequenced material: CD4+ T cells sorted from blood. CDR3 region: CASSHVGFQETQYF. CDR3 coding DNA: TGTGCCAGCAGCCACGTAGGCTTCCAAGAGACCCAGTACTTC.